This is a list of T cell receptor beta chains from one sample in a study of shared clonotypes between healthy human individuals. This table comes from immunoSEQ multiplex PCR, and its TCRdb copy is limited to in-frame clones, with some not included. The table has approximately 510,000 clones, about four fifths seen once. The sequenced sample was PBMCs. These TCRs come from a woman aged 40 to 50 in good health. Some clones in this sample may be carry-over from other donors' samples. Each CDR3 is given with its conserved first and last residue. The D gene is left open where the match is weak. Not every row has a clone size; where given, it reads once, few, many or a size class.

CDR3: CASSEAPGQGGVGNTIYF; DNA: TGTGCCAGCAGTGAAGCGCCGGGACAGGGCGGGGTGGGGAACACCATATATTTT; size: once; D: TRBD1; J: TRBJ1-3; V: TRBV2
CDR3: CASSLNSREQFF; DNA: TGCGCCAGCAGCTTGAATTCGCGTGAGCAGTTCTTC; size: once; D: .; J: TRBJ2-1; V: TRBV5-1
CDR3: CAWSVEASMDEQFF; DNA: TGTGCCTGGAGTGTAGAGGCTAGCATGGATGAGCAGTTCTTC; size: .; D: .; J: TRBJ2-1; V: TRBV30
CDR3: CASSLATGTSGNTIYF; DNA: TGCGCCAGCAGCTTGGCCACCGGGACATCTGGAAACACCATATATTTT; size: .; D: .; J: TRBJ1-3; V: TRBV5-1
CDR3: CASSQETRNTEAFF; DNA: TGCGCCAGCAGCCAAGAGACCCGGAACACTGAAGCTTTCTTT; size: .; D: .; J: TRBJ1-1; V: TRBV4-3
CDR3: CASSLDRVSNQPQHF; DNA: TGTGCCAGCAGCTTGGACAGGGTCAGCAATCAGCCCCAGCATTTT; size: .; D: TRBD1; J: TRBJ1-5; V: TRBV7-8
CDR3: CASSLRSYGYTF; DNA: TGTGCCAGCAGTTTAAGAAGCTATGGCTACACCTTC; size: .; D: .; J: TRBJ1-2; V: TRBV28
CDR3: CASSLRSGSAGVTDTQYF; DNA: TGTGCCAGCAGCTTAAGATCTGGTAGTGCGGGGGTCACAGATACGCAGTATTTT; size: .; D: TRBD2; J: TRBJ2-3; V: TRBV7-2
CDR3: CAISEPGLAELYNEQFF; DNA: TGTGCCATCAGTGAGCCAGGACTAGCGGAGCTATACAATGAGCAGTTCTTC; size: .; D: TRBD2; J: TRBJ2-1; V: TRBV10-3
CDR3: CASAPSFLQEQYF; DNA: TGTGCCAGCGCACCTAGTTTCCTACAGGAGCAGTACTTC; size: once; D: .; J: TRBJ2-7; V: TRBV2
CDR3: CASSLTGDNYGYTF; DNA: TGTGCCAGCAGCCTGACAGGGGATAACTATGGCTACACCTTC; size: many; D: TRBD1; J: TRBJ1-2; V: TRBV2
CDR3: CASSLVGFGELFF; DNA: TGTGCCAGCAGCTTAGTGGGCTTCGGGGAGCTGTTTTTT; size: .; D: .; J: TRBJ2-2; V: TRBV7-6
CDR3: CASSLEAGHEKLFF; DNA: TGCGCCAGCAGCTTGGAGGCAGGGCATGAAAAACTGTTTTTT; size: .; D: .; J: TRBJ1-4; V: TRBV5-1
CDR3: CASRGRIGRAGANVLTF; DNA: TGTGCCAGCAGAGGCAGGATAGGAAGAGCTGGGGCCAACGTCCTGACTTTC; size: .; D: .; J: TRBJ2-6; V: TRBV9
CDR3: CASSESGRETQYF; DNA: TGTGCCAGCAGTGAGTCAGGGAGGGAGACCCAGTACTTC; size: .; D: .; J: TRBJ2-5; V: TRBV6-4
CDR3: CASSGQGYEQYF; DNA: TGCGCCAGCAGCGGACAGGGCTACGAGCAGTACTTC; size: few; D: TRBD1; J: TRBJ2-7; V: TRBV5-1
CDR3: CASIQSDRMATEAFF; DNA: TGTGCCAGCATCCAATCCGACAGGATGGCCACTGAAGCTTTCTTT; size: few; D: .; J: TRBJ1-1; V: TRBV2
CDR3: CASSLASNQPQHF; DNA: TGTGCCAGCAGCTTAGCCAGCAATCAGCCCCAGCATTTT; size: .; D: .; J: TRBJ1-5; V: TRBV7-9
CDR3: CASSSQGSGDYGYTF; DNA: TGTGCCAGCAGCTCACAGGGTAGTGGCGACTATGGCTACACCTTC; size: .; D: .; J: TRBJ1-2; V: TRBV7-9
CDR3: CASSLDPVNQPQHF; DNA: TGCGCCAGCAGCTTGGACCCAGTGAATCAGCCCCAGCATTTT; size: .; D: .; J: TRBJ1-5; V: TRBV5-1
CDR3: CASSSQGEAFF; DNA: TGTGCCAGCAGTTCCCAGGGGGAAGCTTTCTTT; size: .; D: .; J: TRBJ1-1; V: TRBV27
CDR3: CASSSGGLASTDTQYF; DNA: TGTGCCAGCAGCTCCGGGGGGCTAGCTAGCACAGATACGCAGTATTTT; size: .; D: .; J: TRBJ2-3; V: TRBV5-4
CDR3: CASSSGQGYGYTF; DNA: TGTGCCAGCAGCTCCGGACAAGGGTATGGCTACACCTTC; size: .; D: .; J: TRBJ1-2; V: TRBV7-9
CDR3: CASSGGQESSQETQYF; DNA: TGTGCCAGCTCTGGCGGACAGGAGTCCTCACAAGAGACCCAGTACTTC; size: .; D: TRBD1; J: TRBJ2-5; V: TRBV18
CDR3: CASSSGQGGIQETQYF; DNA: TGCGCCAGCAGCTCAGGACAGGGTGGGATCCAAGAGACCCAGTACTTC; size: .; D: TRBD1; J: TRBJ2-5; V: TRBV5-1
CDR3: CASSNPQGATNEKLFF; DNA: TGTGCCAGCAGTAACCCACAGGGGGCAACTAATGAAAAACTGTTTTTT; size: .; D: TRBD1; J: TRBJ1-4; V: TRBV28
CDR3: CSVRTNLYEQYF; DNA: TGCAGCGTTCGGACTAACCTCTACGAGCAGTACTTC; size: .; D: .; J: TRBJ2-7; V: TRBV29-1
CDR3: CASSATSAAYEQYF; DNA: TGCGCCAGCAGCGCGACTAGCGCCGCCTACGAGCAGTACTTC; size: .; D: TRBD2; J: TRBJ2-7; V: TRBV5-1
CDR3: CASSSEGGDYEQYF; DNA: TGCGCCAGCAGCTCCGAAGGGGGAGATTACGAGCAGTACTTC; size: .; D: .; J: TRBJ2-7; V: TRBV5-1
CDR3: CASSTGGQSPLHF; DNA: TGTGCCAGCAGTACCGGTGGGCAGTCACCCCTCCACTTT; size: .; D: .; J: TRBJ1-6; V: TRBV27
CDR3: CASSLALSYEQYF; DNA: TGTGCCAGCAGCTTAGCCTTGTCCTACGAGCAGTACTTC; size: .; D: .; J: TRBJ2-7; V: TRBV7-2
CDR3: CAASGGQSANTGELFF; DNA: TGTGCCGCCAGCGGGGGTCAATCGGCGAACACCGGGGAGCTGTTTTTT; size: .; D: TRBD2; J: TRBJ2-2; V: TRBV10-3
CDR3: CASLREENEKLFF; DNA: TGTGCCAGCCTCAGGGAGGAGAATGAAAAACTGTTTTTT; size: few; D: .; J: TRBJ1-4; V: TRBV28
CDR3: CASSQGWGLAANTGELFF; DNA: TGCGCCAGCAGCCAAGGCTGGGGACTAGCGGCGAACACCGGGGAGCTGTTTTTT; size: .; D: TRBD2; J: TRBJ2-2; V: TRBV4-3
CDR3: CASSFPARNYGYTF; DNA: TGTGCCAGCAGCTTCCCTGCACGAAACTATGGCTACACCTTC; size: .; D: .; J: TRBJ1-2; V: TRBV5-6
CDR3: CASSVGADNEQFF; DNA: TGTGCCAGCAGCGTAGGAGCAGACAATGAGCAGTTCTTC; size: .; D: .; J: TRBJ2-1; V: TRBV9
CDR3: CASSLTGEDEKLFF; DNA: TGTGCCAGCAGCTTGACAGGGGAAGATGAAAAACTGTTTTTT; size: .; D: TRBD1; J: TRBJ1-4; V: TRBV7-9
CDR3: CASSPVLENTEAFF; DNA: TGTGCCAGCTCACCAGTATTGGAGAACACTGAAGCTTTCTTT; size: .; D: .; J: TRBJ1-1; V: TRBV18
CDR3: CASSLRQREAFF; DNA: TGTGCCAGCAGTTTAAGACAGAGAGAAGCTTTCTTT; size: .; D: .; J: TRBJ1-1; V: TRBV28
CDR3: CASSREGQSTDTQYF; DNA: TGTGCCAGCAGCCGCGAAGGACAGAGCACAGATACGCAGTATTTT; size: few; D: .; J: TRBJ2-3; V: TRBV6-1
CDR3: CASSVGGGNTGELFF; DNA: TGTGCCAGCAGCGTAGGGGGAGGGAACACCGGGGAGCTGTTTTTT; size: .; D: .; J: TRBJ2-2; V: TRBV9
CDR3: CASSYSLNTEAFF; DNA: TGTGCCAGCAGTTACTCCTTGAACACTGAAGCTTTCTTT; size: .; D: .; J: TRBJ1-1; V: TRBV6-5
CDR3: CSVDSGLAGLVDTQYF; DNA: TGCAGCGTTGATTCCGGACTAGCGGGTTTGGTAGATACGCAGTATTTT; size: .; D: TRBD2; J: TRBJ2-3; V: TRBV29-1
CDR3: CAWSFGRGDQPQHF; DNA: TGTGCCTGGAGTTTTGGCAGGGGGGATCAGCCCCAGCATTTT; size: .; D: TRBD1; J: TRBJ1-5; V: TRBV30
CDR3: CASADEGGIWQYF; DNA: TGTGCCAGCGCCGACGAGGGAGGGATATGGCAGTACTTC; size: .; D: TRBD2; J: TRBJ2-7; V: TRBV6-5
CDR3: CASREEGRGNEKLFF; DNA: TGTGCCAGCAGAGAAGAGGGCAGAGGGAATGAAAAACTGTTTTTT; size: .; D: .; J: TRBJ1-4; V: TRBV6-1
CDR3: CASSESGLRSYEQYF; DNA: TGCGCCAGCAGCGAGAGCGGTCTACGCTCCTACGAGCAGTACTTC; size: .; D: .; J: TRBJ2-7; V: TRBV5-1
CDR3: CASRTGLAFF; DNA: TGTGCCAGCAGGACAGGGTTGGCTTTCTTT; size: .; D: TRBD1; J: TRBJ1-1; V: TRBV2
CDR3: CASSPTGLRETQYF; DNA: TGTGCCAGCAGCCCAACCGGTCTGAGGGAGACCCAGTACTTC; size: .; D: .; J: TRBJ2-5; V: TRBV7-9